This record covers a single TCR beta chain. What it recognizes is unknown. This specimen comes from a study of OX40 agonist ivuxolimab in advanced cancers. Overall study results and limits: On average, CD8+ T cells showed a greater number of expanded clones than CD4+. Both blood CD4+ and CD8+ T cells showed clonal growth by week 6 at 0.1 to 3.0 mg/kg. Antigen specificity of clonally expanded peripheral T cells was not established. Some nonresponders likewise displayed low normalized T-cell clonal expansion.

CDR3 size: 16 residues. V lost 1 base and J 4 bases, leaving 16 bases between the germline ends. Germline V lookup: CDR1 SGHVS, CDR2 FNYEAQ. Assay used: immunoSEQ multiplex PCR; TCRdb lists only in-frame clones, some missing. This sample carries 70,000 to 85,000 clones, over 85% of them seen once, and the ten largest clones take approximately 9.9%. The chain has TRBV7-6 and TRBJ2-5, with D tentatively TRBD2 (6 bases). Sequenced here: CD4+ or CD8+ T cells sorted from blood, sampled in a trial of the OX40 agonist ivuxolimab. The TCR comes from an adult with an advanced solid tumor such as melanoma, head and neck, liver or kidney cancer. The DNA for the CDR3 is TGTGCCAGCAGCTTAGGACTAGTCGAGGGAGGAGAGACCCAGTACTTC. The encoded protein is CASSLGLVEGGETQYF.